This T cell receptor (beta chain) was sequenced during a study of cytomegalovirus exposure and HLA in healthy donors. This clone appeared a single time. Other DNA sequences in this specimen translate into the identical CDR3. Method: immunoSEQ multiplex PCR; TCRdb's copy keeps in-frame clones and lacks some. The sample lists over 100,000 clones, 89% occurring once. V lost 2 bases, J lost 0 bases, and 2 bases lay in between. The germline gives CDR1 MNHNS, CDR2 SASEGT. This CDR3 region has 13 residues. The rearrangement joins TRBV6-1 to TRBJ1-5; D gene uncertain. The sequencing sample was made of PBMCs. The clonotype comes from a young woman in good health and CMV-seronegative. As DNA, the CDR3 is TGTGCCAGCAGTGAACATAGCAATCAGCCCCAGCATTTT. Amino acid sequence: CASSEHSNQPQHF.